This is a list of T cell receptor beta chains from one sample in a study of OX40 agonist ivuxolimab in advanced cancers. Only in-frame clones appear in the TCRdb table, and some are missing; sequencing was by immunoSEQ multiplex PCR. The sample has approximately 87,000 clones; around 91% are singletons. The specimen was CD4+ or CD8+ T cells sorted from blood, collected in a trial of the OX40 agonist ivuxolimab. These receptors were taken from an adult with an advanced solid tumor such as melanoma, head and neck, liver or kidney cancer. Both conserved end residues are part of each CDR3. D genes are given only for firm matches. Only part of the rows carry a size: once, few, many, or a class if the clone is expanded.

15	-	TRBJ2-3	TRBV7-2	TRBD2	CASSPSGIRTDTQYF	TGTGCCAGCAGCCCAAGCGGGATAAGGACAGATACGCAGTATTTT
16	-	TRBJ2-5	TRBV4-1	TRBD2	CASSRSTQRGQETQYF	TGCGCCAGCAGCCGTTCAACTCAGCGGGGTCAAGAGACCCAGTACTTC
16	-	TRBJ1-1	TRBV11-3	TRBD1	CASSPPSRAGGTEAFF	TGTGCCAGCAGCCCCCCCTCGCGGGCAGGGGGCACTGAAGCTTTCTTT
14	-	TRBJ2-5	TRBV28	-	CASSPSDREETQYF	TGTGCCAGCAGTCCCTCGGACCGAGAAGAGACCCAGTACTTC
14	-	TRBJ2-7	TRBV4-3	-	CASSQGPRGDEQYF	TGCGCCAGCAGCCAGGGGCCCAGGGGCGACGAGCAGTACTTC
15	-	TRBJ1-5	TRBV18	-	CASSPSGYSNQPQHF	TGTGCCAGCTCACCATCAGGGTATAGCAATCAGCCCCAGCATTTT
14	-	TRBJ2-1	TRBV28	-	CASRTGPPYNEQFF	TGTGCCAGCAGAACAGGGCCCCCCTACAATGAGCAGTTCTTC
15	-	TRBJ2-3	TRBV11-2	-	CASSLEGFVTDTQYF	TGTGCCAGCAGCTTAGAAGGCTTTGTCACAGATACGCAGTATTTT
14	-	TRBJ2-5	TRBV11-3	-	CASSSQDTQETQYF	TGTGCCAGCTCCTCCCAGGACACCCAAGAGACCCAGTACTTC
15	once	TRBJ2-3	TRBV11-1	TRBD2	CASSFRGRGTDTQYF	TGTGCCAGCAGCTTCCGCGGGAGGGGCACAGATACGCAGTATTTT
16	few	TRBJ2-7	TRBV19	TRBD1	CASSYSRGLSSYEQYF	TGTGCCAGTAGTTATTCTAGGGGGCTTAGCTCCTACGAGCAGTACTTC
17	-	TRBJ2-1	TRBV5-1	-	CASSAIGAEYSYNEQFF	TGCGCCAGCAGCGCCATAGGAGCGGAATACTCCTACAATGAGCAGTTCTTC
10	-	TRBJ2-7	TRBV11-2	-	CARTLGEQYF	TGTGCCAGGACACTGGGCGAGCAGTACTTC
12	-	TRBJ1-2	TRBV7-2	TRBD1	CASSRTDRGYTF	TGTGCCAGCAGTCGAACGGACAGGGGGTACACCTTC
14	-	TRBJ2-5	TRBV7-2	-	CASSPGLIQETQYF	TGTGCCAGCAGCCCCGGACTGATACAAGAGACCCAGTACTTC
12	-	TRBJ1-5	TRBV19	-	CASSWSNQPQHF	TGTGCCAGTAGTTGGAGCAATCAGCCCCAGCATTTT
16	-	TRBJ2-1	TRBV2	TRBD2	CASSEGTSPRRNEQFF	TGTGCCAGCAGTGAGGGGACTAGCCCGAGGAGGAATGAGCAGTTCTTC
13	-	TRBJ2-3	TRBV29-1	TRBD2	CSVAREGTDTQYF	TGCAGCGTTGCGCGGGAGGGGACAGATACGCAGTATTTT
16	-	TRBJ2-1	TRBV11-3	-	CASSFRALSSYNEQFF	TGTGCCAGCAGCTTTAGAGCTTTAAGCTCCTACAATGAGCAGTTCTTC
14	-	TRBJ1-5	TRBV5-6	-	CASSVVSANQPQHF	TGTGCCAGCAGCGTCGTTTCGGCCAATCAGCCCCAGCATTTT
16	few	TRBJ2-1	TRBV7-3	TRBD2	CASSSDIAGAKNEQFF	TGTGCCAGCAGCTCCGATATAGCGGGAGCAAAAAATGAGCAGTTCTTC
11	-	TRBJ1-1	TRBV7-9	-	CASSERTEAFF	TGTGCCAGCAGCGAACGGACTGAAGCTTTCTTT
14	-	TRBJ2-7	TRBV7-3	-	CASSPRLGTYEQYF	TGTGCCAGCAGCCCCAGGTTGGGCACCTACGAGCAGTACTTC
14	-	TRBJ1-4	TRBV30	TRBD1	CAWSAGQANEKLFF	TGTGCCTGGAGCGCCGGACAGGCCAATGAAAAACTGTTTTTT
15	-	TRBJ2-5	TRBV7-9	TRBD2	CASSLGLAGRETQYF	TGTGCCAGCAGCTTGGGACTAGCGGGTCGGGAGACCCAGTACTTC
13	-	TRBJ2-7	TRBV14	-	CASSQGRYLEQYF	TGTGCCAGCAGCCAAGGCCGATACCTCGAGCAGTACTTC
14	few	TRBJ2-5	TRBV15	TRBD2	CATSRGLAGETQYF	TGTGCCACCAGCAGGGGACTAGCGGGAGAGACCCAGTACTTC
13	-	TRBJ1-4	TRBV29-1	-	CSDYRTTNEKLFF	TGCAGCGACTACAGAACAACTAATGAAAAACTGTTTTTT
14	few	TRBJ1-5	TRBV5-4	-	CASSSQGSNQPQHF	TGTGCCAGCAGCTCCCAGGGTAGCAATCAGCCCCAGCATTTT
16	-	TRBJ2-1	TRBV5-1	TRBD1	CASSLDGQGPYNEQFF	TGCGCCAGCAGCTTGGATGGACAGGGACCCTACAATGAGCAGTTCTTC
16	-	TRBJ1-1	TRBV18	-	CASSPLSVGVNTEAFF	TGTGCCAGCTCACCATTGTCGGTGGGGGTGAACACTGAAGCTTTCTTT
13	-	TRBJ2-3	TRBV2	TRBD1	CASRDRVPDTQYF	TGTGCCAGCAGGGACAGGGTCCCAGATACGCAGTATTTT
13	-	TRBJ2-3	TRBV9	-	CASTVGPSDTQYF	TGTGCCAGCACAGTAGGGCCCTCGGATACGCAGTATTTT
16	-	TRBJ1-2	TRBV30	TRBD1	CAWRVGGTGMFDGYTF	TGTGCCTGGAGGGTTGGGGGGACAGGGATGTTTGATGGCTACACCTTC
15	-	TRBJ2-5	TRBV9	-	CASSAVGSRRETQYF	TGTGCCAGCAGCGCGGTTGGGAGTAGGAGGGAGACCCAGTACTTC
15	-	TRBJ2-1	TRBV7-2	TRBD2	CASSRGLAGVHEQFF	TGTGCCAGCAGCAGAGGACTAGCGGGAGTCCATGAGCAGTTCTTC